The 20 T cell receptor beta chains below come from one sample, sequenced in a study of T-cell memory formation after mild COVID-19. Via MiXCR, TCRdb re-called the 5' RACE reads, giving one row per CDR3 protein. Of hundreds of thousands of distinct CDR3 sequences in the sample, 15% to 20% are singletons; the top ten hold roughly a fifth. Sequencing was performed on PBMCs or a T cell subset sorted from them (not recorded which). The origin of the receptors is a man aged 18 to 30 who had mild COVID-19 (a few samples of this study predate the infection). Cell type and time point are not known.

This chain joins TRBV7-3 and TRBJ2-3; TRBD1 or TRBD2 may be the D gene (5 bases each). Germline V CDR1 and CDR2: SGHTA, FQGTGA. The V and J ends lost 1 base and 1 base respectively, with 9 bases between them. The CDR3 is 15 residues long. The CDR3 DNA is TGTGCCAGCAGCTTAAGTGGGGGACGCACAGATACGCAGTATTTT. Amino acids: CASSLSGGRTDTQYF.

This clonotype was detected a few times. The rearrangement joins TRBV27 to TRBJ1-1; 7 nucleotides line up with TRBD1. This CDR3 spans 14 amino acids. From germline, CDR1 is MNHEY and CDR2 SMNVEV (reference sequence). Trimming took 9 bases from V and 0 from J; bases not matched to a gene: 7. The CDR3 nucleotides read TGTGCCAGAGTTTGGACAGGACTGAACACTGAAGCTTTCTTT. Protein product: CARVWTGLNTEAFF.

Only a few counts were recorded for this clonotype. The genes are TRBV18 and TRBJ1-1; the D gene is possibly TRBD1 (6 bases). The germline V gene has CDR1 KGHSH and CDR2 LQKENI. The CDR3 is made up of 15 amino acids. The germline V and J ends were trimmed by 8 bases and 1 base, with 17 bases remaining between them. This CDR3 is CASNKPGDWNTEAFF. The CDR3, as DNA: TGTGCCAGCAATAAGCCAGGGGACTGGAACACTGAAGCTTTCTTT.

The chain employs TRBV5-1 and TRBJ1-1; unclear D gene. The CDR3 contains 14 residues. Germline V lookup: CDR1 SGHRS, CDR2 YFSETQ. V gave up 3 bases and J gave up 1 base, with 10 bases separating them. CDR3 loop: CASSSLTPNTEAFF. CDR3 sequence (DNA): TGCGCCAGCAGCTCTCTGACACCGAACACTGAAGCTTTCTTT. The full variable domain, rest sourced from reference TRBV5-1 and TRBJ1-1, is KAGVTQTPRYLIKTRGQQVTLSCSPISGHRSVSWYQQTPGQGLQFLFEYFSETQRNKGNFPGRFSGRQFSNSRSEMNVSTLELGDSALYLCASSSLTPNTEAFFGQGTRLTVV.

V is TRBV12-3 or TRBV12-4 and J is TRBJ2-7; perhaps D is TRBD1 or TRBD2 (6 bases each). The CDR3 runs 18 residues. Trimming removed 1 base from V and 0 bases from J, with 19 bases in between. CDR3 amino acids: CASSLEARGPQSSYEQYF. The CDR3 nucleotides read TGTGCCAGCAGTTTAGAAGCCCGGGGGCCCCAGAGCTCCTACGAGCAGTACTTC.

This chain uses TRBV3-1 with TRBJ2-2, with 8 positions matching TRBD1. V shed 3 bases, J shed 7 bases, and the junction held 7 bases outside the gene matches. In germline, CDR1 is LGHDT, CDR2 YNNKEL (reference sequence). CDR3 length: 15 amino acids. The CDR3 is CASSQRTGPRGELFF. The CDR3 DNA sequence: TGTGCCAGCAGCCAGCGGACAGGGCCACGCGGGGAGCTGTTTTTT.

The CDR3 here is CASSLLADSSTDTQYF. The DNA of the CDR3 is TGTGCCAGCAGTTTACTAGCGGACTCTAGCACAGATACGCAGTATTTT. This chain connects TRBV12-3 or TRBV12-4 to TRBJ2-3, with 7 bases fitting TRBD2. The CDR3 has 16 residues. V dropped 2 bases and J dropped 0; count of bases not matched to a gene: 5.

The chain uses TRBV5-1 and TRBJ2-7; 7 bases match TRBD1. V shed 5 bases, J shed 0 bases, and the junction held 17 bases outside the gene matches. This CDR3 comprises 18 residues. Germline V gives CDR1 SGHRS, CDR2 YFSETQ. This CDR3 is CASRINPRDRQDSYEQYF. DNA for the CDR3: TGCGCCAGCAGAATAAATCCCAGGGACAGACAAGACTCCTACGAGCAGTACTTC.

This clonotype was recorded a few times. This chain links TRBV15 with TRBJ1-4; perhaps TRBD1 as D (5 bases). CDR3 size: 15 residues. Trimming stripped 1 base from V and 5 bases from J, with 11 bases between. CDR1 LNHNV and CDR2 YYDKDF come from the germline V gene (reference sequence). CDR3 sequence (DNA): TGTGCCACCAGCAGAGGAGGGACTGTAAATGAAAAACTGTTTTTT. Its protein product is CATSRGGTVNEKLFF. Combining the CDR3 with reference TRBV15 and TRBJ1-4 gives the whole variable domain DAMVIQNPRYQVTQFGKPVTLSCSQTLNHNVMYWYQQKSSQAPKLLFHYYDKDFNNEADTPDNFQSRRPNTSFCFLDIRSPGLGDTAMYLCATSRGGTVNEKLFFGSGTQLSVL.

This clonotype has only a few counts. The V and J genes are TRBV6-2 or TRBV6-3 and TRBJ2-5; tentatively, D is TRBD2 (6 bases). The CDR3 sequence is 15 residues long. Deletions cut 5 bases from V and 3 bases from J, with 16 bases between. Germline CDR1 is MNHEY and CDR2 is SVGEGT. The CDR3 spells CASSTTRGGEETQYF. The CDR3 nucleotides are TGTGCCAGCAGTACCACCCGGGGCGGGGAAGAGACCCAGTACTTC.

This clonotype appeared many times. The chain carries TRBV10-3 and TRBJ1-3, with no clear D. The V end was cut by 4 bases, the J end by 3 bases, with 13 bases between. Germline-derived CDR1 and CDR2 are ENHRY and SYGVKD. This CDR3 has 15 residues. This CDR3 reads CAISAVTRHGNTIYF. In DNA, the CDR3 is TGTGCCATCAGTGCGGTCACCCGCCATGGAAACACCATATATTTT.

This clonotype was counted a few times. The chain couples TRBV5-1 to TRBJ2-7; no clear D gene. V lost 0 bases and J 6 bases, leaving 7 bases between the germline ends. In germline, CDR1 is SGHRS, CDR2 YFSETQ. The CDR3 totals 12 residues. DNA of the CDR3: TGCGCCAGCAGCTTGGGGCACTCCGAGCAGTACGTC. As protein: CASSLGHSEQYV.

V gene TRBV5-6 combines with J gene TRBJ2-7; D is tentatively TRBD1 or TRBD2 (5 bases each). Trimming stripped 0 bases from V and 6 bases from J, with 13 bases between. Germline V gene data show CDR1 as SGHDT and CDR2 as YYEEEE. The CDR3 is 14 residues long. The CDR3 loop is CASSLGPGPLEQYV. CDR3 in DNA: TGTGCCAGCAGCTTGGGCCCGGGGCCACTCGAGCAGTACGTC.

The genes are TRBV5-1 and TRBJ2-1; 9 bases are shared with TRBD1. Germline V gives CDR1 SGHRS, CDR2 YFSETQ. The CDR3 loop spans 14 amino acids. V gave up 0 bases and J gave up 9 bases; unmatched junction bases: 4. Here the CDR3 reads CASSLGDRVTEQFF. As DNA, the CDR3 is TGCGCCAGCAGCTTGGGGGACAGGGTCACTGAGCAGTTCTTC. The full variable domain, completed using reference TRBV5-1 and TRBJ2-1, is KAGVTQTPRYLIKTRGQQVTLSCSPISGHRSVSWYQQTPGQGLQFLFEYFSETQRNKGNFPGRFSGRQFSNSRSEMNVSTLELGDSALYLCASSLGDRVTEQFFGPGTRLTVL.

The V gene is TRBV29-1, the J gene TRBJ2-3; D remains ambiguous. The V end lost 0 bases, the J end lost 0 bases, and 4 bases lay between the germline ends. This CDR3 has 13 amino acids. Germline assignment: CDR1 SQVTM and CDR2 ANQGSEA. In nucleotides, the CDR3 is TGCAGCGTTGAAGAAGATAGCACAGATACGCAGTATTTT. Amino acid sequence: CSVEEDSTDTQYF.

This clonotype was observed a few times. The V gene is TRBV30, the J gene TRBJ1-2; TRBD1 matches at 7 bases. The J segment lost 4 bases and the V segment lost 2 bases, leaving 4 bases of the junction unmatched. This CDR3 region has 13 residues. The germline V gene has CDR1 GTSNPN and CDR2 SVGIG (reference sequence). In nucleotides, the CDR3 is TGTGCCTGGAGTAGACAGGGAGGCTATGGCTACACCTTC. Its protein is CAWSRQGGYGYTF.

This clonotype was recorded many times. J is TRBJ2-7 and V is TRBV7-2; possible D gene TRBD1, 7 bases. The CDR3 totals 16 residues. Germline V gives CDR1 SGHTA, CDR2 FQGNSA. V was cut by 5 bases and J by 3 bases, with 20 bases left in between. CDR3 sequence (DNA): TGTGCCAGCAGCATCTATGCGGGACAGTGGGACTACGAGCAGTACTTC. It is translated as CASSIYAGQWDYEQYF.

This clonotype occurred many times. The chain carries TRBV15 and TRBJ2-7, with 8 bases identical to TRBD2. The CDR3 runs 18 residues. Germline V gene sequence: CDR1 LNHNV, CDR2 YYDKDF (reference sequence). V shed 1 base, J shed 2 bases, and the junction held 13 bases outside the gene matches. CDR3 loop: CATSRVREGMGHAYEQYF. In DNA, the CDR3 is TGTGCCACCAGCAGAGTACGGGAGGGAATGGGACATGCCTACGAGCAGTACTTC.

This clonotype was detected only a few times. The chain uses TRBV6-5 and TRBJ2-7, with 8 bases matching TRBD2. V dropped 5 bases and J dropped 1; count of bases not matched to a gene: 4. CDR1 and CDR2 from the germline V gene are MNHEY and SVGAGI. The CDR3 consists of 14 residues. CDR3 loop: CASSRAGESYEQYF. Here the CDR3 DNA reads TGTGCCAGCAGTCGAGCGGGGGAATCCTACGAGCAGTACTTC.

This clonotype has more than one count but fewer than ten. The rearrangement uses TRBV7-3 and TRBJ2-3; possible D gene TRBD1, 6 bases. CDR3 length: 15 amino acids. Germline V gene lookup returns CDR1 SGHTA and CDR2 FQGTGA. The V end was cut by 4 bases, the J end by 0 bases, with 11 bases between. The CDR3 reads CASSSLDRSTDTQYF. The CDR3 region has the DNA TGTGCCAGCAGCTCCCTGGACAGAAGCACAGATACGCAGTATTTT.